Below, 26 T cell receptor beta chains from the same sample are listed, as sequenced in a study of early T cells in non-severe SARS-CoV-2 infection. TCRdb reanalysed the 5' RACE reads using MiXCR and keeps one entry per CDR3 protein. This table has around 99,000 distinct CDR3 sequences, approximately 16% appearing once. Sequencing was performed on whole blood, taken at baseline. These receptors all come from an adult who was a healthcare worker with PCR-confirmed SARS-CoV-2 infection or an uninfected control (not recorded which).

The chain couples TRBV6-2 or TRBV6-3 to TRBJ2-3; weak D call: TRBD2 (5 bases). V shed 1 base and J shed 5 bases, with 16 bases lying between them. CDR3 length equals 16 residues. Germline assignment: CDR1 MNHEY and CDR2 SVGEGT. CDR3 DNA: TGTGCCAGCAGTTACTTCGGCGGGCCGATGGGAGATACGCAGTATTTT. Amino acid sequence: CASSYFGGPMGDTQYF.

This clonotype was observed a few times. Here the CDR3 DNA reads TGTGCCAGTAGTTACAGGGTTGAAAACATTCAGTACTTC. This translates into CASSYRVENIQYF. The rearrangement uses TRBV19 and TRBJ2-4; D is perhaps TRBD1 (6 bases). CDR1 is LNHDA, CDR2 SQIVND, per germline (reference sequence). Trimming removed 5 bases from V and 5 bases from J, with 10 bases in between. The CDR3 loop spans 13 amino acids.

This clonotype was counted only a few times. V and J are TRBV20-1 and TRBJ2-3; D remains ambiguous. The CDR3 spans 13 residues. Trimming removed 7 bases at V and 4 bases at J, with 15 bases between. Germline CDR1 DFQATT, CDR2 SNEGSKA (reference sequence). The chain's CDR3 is CSVIPGQSDTQYF. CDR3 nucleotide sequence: TGCAGTGTTATCCCCGGGCAGTCAGATACGCAGTATTTT.

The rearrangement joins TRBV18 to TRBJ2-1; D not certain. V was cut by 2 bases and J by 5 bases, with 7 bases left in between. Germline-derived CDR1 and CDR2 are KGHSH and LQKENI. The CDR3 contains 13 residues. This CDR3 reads CASSPVRHNEQFF. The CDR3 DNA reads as TGTGCCAGCTCACCAGTAAGGCACAATGAGCAGTTCTTC. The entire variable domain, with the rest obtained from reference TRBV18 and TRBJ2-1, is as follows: NAGVMQNPRHLVRRRGQEARLRCSPMKGHSHVYWYRQLPEEGLKFMVYLQKENIIDESGMPKERFSAEFPKEGPSILRIQQVVRGDSAAYFCASSPVRHNEQFFGPGTRLTVL.

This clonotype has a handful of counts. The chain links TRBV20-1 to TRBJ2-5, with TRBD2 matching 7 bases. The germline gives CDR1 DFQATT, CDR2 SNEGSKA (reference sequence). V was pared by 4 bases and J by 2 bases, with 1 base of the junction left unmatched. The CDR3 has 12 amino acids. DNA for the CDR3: TGCAGTGCTACGGGACTACAAGAGACCCAGTACTTC. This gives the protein CSATGLQETQYF.

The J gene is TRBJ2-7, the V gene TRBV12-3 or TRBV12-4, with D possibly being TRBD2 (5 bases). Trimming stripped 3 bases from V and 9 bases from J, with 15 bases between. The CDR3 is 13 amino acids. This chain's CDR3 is CASSFAGRTGQYF. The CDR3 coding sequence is TGTGCCAGCAGTTTTGCGGGCCGGACCGGGCAGTACTTC.

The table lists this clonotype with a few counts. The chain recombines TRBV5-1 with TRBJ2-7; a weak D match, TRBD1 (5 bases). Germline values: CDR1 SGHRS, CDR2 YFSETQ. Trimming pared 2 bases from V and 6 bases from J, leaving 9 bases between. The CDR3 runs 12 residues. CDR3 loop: CASSFSGSEQYF. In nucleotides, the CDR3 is TGCGCCAGCAGCTTTTCAGGGTCCGAGCAGTACTTC.

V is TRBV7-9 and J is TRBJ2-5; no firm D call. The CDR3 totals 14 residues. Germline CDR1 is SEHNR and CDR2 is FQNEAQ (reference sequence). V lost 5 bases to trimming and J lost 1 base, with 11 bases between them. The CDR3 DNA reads TGTGCCAGCAGCCCAAAGGCACCCCAAGAGACCCAGTACTTC. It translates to CASSPKAPQETQYF.

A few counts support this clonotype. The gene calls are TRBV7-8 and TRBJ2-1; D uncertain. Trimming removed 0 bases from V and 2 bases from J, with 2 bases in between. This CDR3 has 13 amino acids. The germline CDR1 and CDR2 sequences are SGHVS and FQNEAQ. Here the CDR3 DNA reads TGTGCCAGCAGCTTAGCGCCCTACAATGAGCAGTTCTTC. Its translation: CASSLAPYNEQFF.

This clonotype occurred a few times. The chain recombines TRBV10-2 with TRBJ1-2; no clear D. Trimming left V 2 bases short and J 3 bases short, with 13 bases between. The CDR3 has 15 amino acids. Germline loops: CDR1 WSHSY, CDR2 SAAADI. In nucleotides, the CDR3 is TGCGCCAGCAGTGAGACGCGGACCAACTACTATGGCTACACCTTC. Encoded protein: CASSETRTNYYGYTF.

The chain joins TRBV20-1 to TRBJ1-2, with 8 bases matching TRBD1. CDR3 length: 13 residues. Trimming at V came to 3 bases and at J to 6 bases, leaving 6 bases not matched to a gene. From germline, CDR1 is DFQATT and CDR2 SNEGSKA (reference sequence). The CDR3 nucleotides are TGCAGTGCTAGTCTGGACAGGGTGAATGGCTACACCTTC. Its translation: CSASLDRVNGYTF.

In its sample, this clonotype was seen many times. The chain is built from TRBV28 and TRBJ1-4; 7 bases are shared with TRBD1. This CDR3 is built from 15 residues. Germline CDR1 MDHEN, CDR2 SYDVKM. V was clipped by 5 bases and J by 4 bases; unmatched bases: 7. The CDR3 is CASSPSGGINEKLFF. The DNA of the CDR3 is TGTGCCAGCAGTCCCTCAGGGGGTATTAATGAAAAACTGTTTTTT. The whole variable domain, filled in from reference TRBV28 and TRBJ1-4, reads DVKVTQSSRYLVKRTGEKVFLECVQDMDHENMFWYRQDPGLGLRLIYFSYDVKMKEKGDIPEGYSVSREKKERFSLILESASTNQTSMYLCASSPSGGINEKLFFGSGTQLSVL.

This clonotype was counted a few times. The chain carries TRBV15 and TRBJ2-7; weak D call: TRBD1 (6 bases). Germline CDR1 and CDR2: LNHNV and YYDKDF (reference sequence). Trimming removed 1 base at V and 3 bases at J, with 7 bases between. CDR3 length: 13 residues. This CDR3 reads CATSRGQDYEQYF. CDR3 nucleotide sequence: TGTGCCACCAGCAGAGGACAGGACTACGAGCAGTACTTC. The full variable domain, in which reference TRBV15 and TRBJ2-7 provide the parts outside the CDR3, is DAMVIQNPRYQVTQFGKPVTLSCSQTLNHNVMYWYQQKSSQAPKLLFHYYDKDFNNEADTPDNFQSRRPNTSFCFLDIRSPGLGDTAMYLCATSRGQDYEQYFGPGTRLTVT.

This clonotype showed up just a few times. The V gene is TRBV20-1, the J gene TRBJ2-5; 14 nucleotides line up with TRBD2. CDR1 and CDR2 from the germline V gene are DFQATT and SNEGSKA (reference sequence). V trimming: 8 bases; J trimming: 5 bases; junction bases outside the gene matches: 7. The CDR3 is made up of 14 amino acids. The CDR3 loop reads CSRGLAGVEETQYF. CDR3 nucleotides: TGCAGTCGGGGACTAGCGGGAGTAGAGGAGACCCAGTACTTC.

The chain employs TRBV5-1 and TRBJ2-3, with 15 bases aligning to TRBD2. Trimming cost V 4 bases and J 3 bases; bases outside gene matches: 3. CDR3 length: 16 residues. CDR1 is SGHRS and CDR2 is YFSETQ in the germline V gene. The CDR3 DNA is TGCGCCAGCAGCCGCGGGACTAGCGGGAGGACAGATACGCAGTATTTT. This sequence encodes CASSRGTSGRTDTQYF.

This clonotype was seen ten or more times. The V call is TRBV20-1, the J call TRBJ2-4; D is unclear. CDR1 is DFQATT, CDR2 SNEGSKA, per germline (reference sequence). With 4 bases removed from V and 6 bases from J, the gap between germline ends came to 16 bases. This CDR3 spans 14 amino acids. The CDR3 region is CSATPPTEPNIQYF. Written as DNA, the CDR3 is TGCAGTGCTACCCCCCCAACAGAGCCAAACATTCAGTACTTC.

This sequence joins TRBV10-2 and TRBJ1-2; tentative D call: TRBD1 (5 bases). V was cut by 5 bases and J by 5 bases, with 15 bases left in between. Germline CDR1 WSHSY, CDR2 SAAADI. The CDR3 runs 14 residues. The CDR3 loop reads CASSSDRDYYGYTF. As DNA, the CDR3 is TGCGCCAGCAGTTCAGACCGGGACTATTATGGCTACACCTTC.

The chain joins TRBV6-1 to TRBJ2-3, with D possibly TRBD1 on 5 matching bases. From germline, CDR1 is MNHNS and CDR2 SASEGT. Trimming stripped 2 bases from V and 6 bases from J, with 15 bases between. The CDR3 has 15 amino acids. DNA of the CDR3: TGTGCCAGCAGTGAAAGGGGCACAAGTCAGGATACGCAGTATTTT. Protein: CASSERGTSQDTQYF.

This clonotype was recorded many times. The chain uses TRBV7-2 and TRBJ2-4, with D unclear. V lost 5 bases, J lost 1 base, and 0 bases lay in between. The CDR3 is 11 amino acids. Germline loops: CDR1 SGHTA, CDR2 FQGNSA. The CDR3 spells CASSAKNIQYF. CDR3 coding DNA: TGTGCCAGCAGCGCCAAAAACATTCAGTACTTC.

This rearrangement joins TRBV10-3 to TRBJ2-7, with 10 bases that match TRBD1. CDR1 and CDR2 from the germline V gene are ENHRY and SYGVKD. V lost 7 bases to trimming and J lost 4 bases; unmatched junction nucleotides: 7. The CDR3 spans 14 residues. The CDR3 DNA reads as TGTGCCATCAAACCGGGACAGGGGTTTTACGAGCAGTACTTC. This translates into CAIKPGQGFYEQYF.

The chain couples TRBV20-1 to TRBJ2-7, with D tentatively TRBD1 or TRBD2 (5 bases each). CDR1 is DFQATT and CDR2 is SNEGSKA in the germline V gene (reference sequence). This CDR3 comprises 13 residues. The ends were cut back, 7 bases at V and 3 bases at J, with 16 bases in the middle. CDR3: CSERGTLNYEQYF. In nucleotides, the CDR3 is TGCAGTGAGAGGGGAACTCTCAACTACGAGCAGTACTTC.

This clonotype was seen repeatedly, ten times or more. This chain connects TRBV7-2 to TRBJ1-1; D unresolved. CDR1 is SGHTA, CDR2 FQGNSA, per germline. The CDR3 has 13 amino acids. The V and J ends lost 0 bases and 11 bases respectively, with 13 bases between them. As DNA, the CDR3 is TGTGCCAGCAGCTTAGCGACCTCCTTTTCGGCTTTCTTT. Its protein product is CASSLATSFSAFF.

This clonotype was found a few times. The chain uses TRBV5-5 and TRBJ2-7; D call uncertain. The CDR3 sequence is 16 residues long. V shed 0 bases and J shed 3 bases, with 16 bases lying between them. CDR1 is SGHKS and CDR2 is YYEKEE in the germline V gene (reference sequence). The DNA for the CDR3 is TGTGCCAGCAGCTTGGGTCCCCGCACCGACAACTACGAGCAGTACTTC. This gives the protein CASSLGPRTDNYEQYF. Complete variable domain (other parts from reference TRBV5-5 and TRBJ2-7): DAGVTQSPTHLIKTRGQQVTLRCSPISGHKSVSWYQQVLGQGPQFIFQYYEKEERGRGNFPDRFSARQFPNYSSELNVNALLLGDSALYLCASSLGPRTDNYEQYFGPGTRLTVT.

CDR3 loop: CSATGTLPDTQYF. In DNA form, the CDR3 reads TGCAGTGCTACAGGGACGTTGCCAGATACGCAGTATTTT. The chain links TRBV20-1 to TRBJ2-3; D is tentatively TRBD1 or TRBD2 (5 bases each). The ends were cut back, 4 bases at V and 4 bases at J, with 12 bases in the middle. The CDR3 runs to 13 residues. The germline V gene has CDR1 DFQATT and CDR2 SNEGSKA (reference sequence).

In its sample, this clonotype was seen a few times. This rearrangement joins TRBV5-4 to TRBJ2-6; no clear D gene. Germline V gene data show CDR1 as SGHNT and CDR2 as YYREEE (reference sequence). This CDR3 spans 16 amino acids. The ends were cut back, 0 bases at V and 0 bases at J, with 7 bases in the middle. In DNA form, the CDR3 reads TGTGCCAGCAGCTTGGGACCGCCCTCTGGGGCCAACGTCCTGACTTTC. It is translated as CASSLGPPSGANVLTF.

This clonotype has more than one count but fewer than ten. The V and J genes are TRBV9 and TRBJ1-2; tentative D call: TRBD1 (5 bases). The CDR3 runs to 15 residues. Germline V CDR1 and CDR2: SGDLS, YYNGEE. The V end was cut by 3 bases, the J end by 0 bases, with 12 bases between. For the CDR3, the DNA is TGTGCCAGCAGCGCGCATACAGGTCCTAACTATGGCTACACCTTC. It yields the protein CASSAHTGPNYGYTF.